These 14 T cell receptor beta chains share one sample of origin, sequenced in a study of cytomegalovirus exposure and HLA in healthy donors. PCR used 60 Vbeta primers and 13 Jbeta primers. Using immunoSEQ multiplex PCR, the repertoire was profiled, and TCRdb retains in-frame clones only, with some absent. In the table there are 150,000 to 200,000 clones, about 80% of which are singletons. Sample: PBMCs. Every receptor here comes from a man in his forties in good health and CMV-seronegative.

This clone showed up just a few times. The V call is TRBV19, the J call TRBJ2-2, with TRBD2 identical over 8 bases. In germline, CDR1 is LNHDA, CDR2 SQIVND (reference sequence). With 6 bases clipped from V and 6 bases from J, the junction kept 6 bases outside the gene matches. The CDR3 runs 14 residues. In DNA form, the CDR3 reads TGTGCCAGTAGCCCAGCGGGAGCATCCGGGGAGCTGTTTTTT. Protein: CASSPAGASGELFF.

The chain has TRBV12-2 and TRBJ2-7; the table gives TRBD2 as D, unverified against the DNA. TRBV12-2 is a listed pseudogene. The CDR3 has 16 amino acids. CDR3 region: CASRFFRGEAAYEQYV. CDR3 sequence (DNA): TGTGCAAGTCGCTTCTTCCGAGGGGAGGCTGCCTACGAGCAGTACGTC.

This chain links TRBV5-6 with TRBJ1-4; 12 positions agree with TRBD1. V lost 4 bases to trimming and J lost 8 bases; unmatched junction nucleotides: 9. Germline-derived CDR1 and CDR2 are SGHDT and YYEEEE. This CDR3 has 16 amino acids. The CDR3 spells CASSRTGQGADEKLFF. The CDR3 region has the DNA TGTGCCAGCAGCCGTACGGGACAGGGGGCAGACGAAAAACTGTTTTTT. The whole variable domain, remainder taken from reference TRBV5-6 and TRBJ1-4, is DAGVTQSPTHLIKTRGQQVTLRCSPKSGHDTVSWYQQALGQGPQFIFQYYEEEERQRGNFPDRFSGHQFPNYSSELNVNALLLGDSALYLCASSRTGQGADEKLFFGSGTQLSVL.

The rearrangement joins TRBV30 to TRBJ1-5; the D is unclear. This CDR3 has 15 amino acids. Between the trimmed V and J ends, which lost 1 base and 1 base, there was a span of 11 bases. The germline gives CDR1 GTSNPN, CDR2 SVGIG (reference sequence). Written as DNA, the CDR3 is TGTGCCTGGAGTGAAGCCGGGTGGAGCAATCAGCCCCAGCATTTT. Residues: CAWSEAGWSNQPQHF.

The chain couples TRBV11-2 to TRBJ1-4, with 7 bases that match TRBD1. The CDR3 is 16 amino acids. Trimming took 5 bases from V and 8 from J; bases not matched to a gene: 14. In germline, CDR1 is SGHAT, CDR2 FQNNGV. CDR3 nucleotide sequence: TGTGCCAGCAGCGGACCACAGGGGCTGACGGGGGAAAAACTGTTTTTT. This translates into CASSGPQGLTGEKLFF.

V gene TRBV5-1 combines with J gene TRBJ2-3; 10 nucleotides line up with TRBD2. Germline V gives CDR1 SGHRS, CDR2 YFSETQ. The V and J ends lost 2 bases and 0 bases, in that order; junction bases with no gene match: 3. This CDR3 is built from 16 residues. For the CDR3, the DNA is TGCGCCAGCAGCTTTGCTAGCGGGAGTAGCACAGATACGCAGTATTTT. Encoded protein: CASSFASGSSTDTQYF.

This sequence joins TRBV27 and TRBJ1-1, with 12 positions matching TRBD1. Per the germline V gene, CDR1 is MNHEY and CDR2 is SMNVEV (reference sequence). After removal of 6 bases from V and 5 bases from J, the junction contained 10 bases not matched to a gene. This CDR3 region has 16 residues. The CDR3: CASRLGQGARLTEAFF. The CDR3 region has the DNA TGTGCCAGCAGACTGGGACAGGGGGCACGTCTGACTGAAGCTTTCTTT.

The chain links TRBV6-5 to TRBJ1-5; D is perhaps TRBD1 (6 bases). The CDR3 spans 13 residues. Germline lookup yields CDR1 MNHEY and CDR2 SVGAGI. Trimming left V 8 bases short and J 11 bases short, with 19 bases between. The CDR3 is CASSPKGGFTQHF. CDR3 nucleotide sequence: TGTGCCAGCTCCCCTAAGGGGGGGTTTACCCAGCATTTT.

V gene TRBV6-1 combines with J gene TRBJ1-2; 7 nucleotides agree with TRBD1. The junction had 8 bases not matched to a gene; V was cut back by 7 bases and J by 6 bases. The CDR3 spans 13 residues. CDR1 is MNHNS and CDR2 is SASEGT in the germline V gene. In DNA, the CDR3 is TGTGCCAGCACGGTAGGAACAGGGGATGGCTACACCTTC. It encodes CASTVGTGDGYTF.

V and J are TRBV27 and TRBJ1-1; a weak D match, TRBD1 (5 bases). CDR1 is MNHEY, CDR2 SMNVEV, per germline (reference sequence). CDR3 length: 13 residues. V lost 5 bases and J lost 0, with 7 bases in between. The CDR3 loop is CASSVTVNTEAFF. In nucleotides, the CDR3 is TGTGCCAGCAGTGTGACAGTGAACACTGAAGCTTTCTTT.

The CDR3 DNA reads TGTGCCAGCAGCTTGGGACTAGCGGGGGGTTACTCCTACGAGCAGTACTTC. It specifies CASSLGLAGGYSYEQYF. The chain is built from TRBV5-6 and TRBJ2-7; 13 bases align to TRBD2. This CDR3 region has 17 residues. V shed 0 bases, J shed 0 bases, and the junction held 3 bases outside the gene matches. Germline values: CDR1 SGHDT, CDR2 YYEEEE. Supplemented by reference TRBV5-6 and TRBJ2-7, the full variable domain reads DAGVTQSPTHLIKTRGQQVTLRCSPKSGHDTVSWYQQALGQGPQFIFQYYEEEERQRGNFPDRFSGHQFPNYSSELNVNALLLGDSALYLCASSLGLAGGYSYEQYFGPGTRLTVT.

This sequence joins TRBV15 and TRBJ2-7; D is unresolved. CDR3 length: 13 amino acids. CDR1 and CDR2 (germline): LNHNV, YYDKDF (reference sequence). Trimming removed 3 bases from V and 0 bases from J, with 6 bases in between. In DNA, the CDR3 is TGTGCCACCAGCAGTAGGGACTCCTACGAGCAGTACGTC. Its translation is CATSSRDSYEQYV.

This clone was picked up one time. The chain joins TRBV11-2 to TRBJ2-7; TRBD1 matches at 10 bases. CDR1 and CDR2 (germline): SGHAT, FQNNGV. There are 15 residues in the CDR3. Trimming removed 1 base from V and 3 bases from J; junction bases left unmatched: 3. This chain's CDR3 is CASSLVGTGVYEQYV. Here the CDR3 DNA reads TGTGCCAGCAGCTTAGTAGGGACAGGGGTCTACGAGCAGTACGTC.

The rearrangement joins TRBV4-1 to TRBJ1-2; perhaps TRBD1 as D (6 bases). Germline V gene lookup returns CDR1 MGHRA and CDR2 YSYEKL. The CDR3 sequence is 14 residues long. The germline V and J ends were trimmed by 4 bases and 2 bases, with 11 bases remaining between them. The CDR3 nucleotides are TGCGCCAGCAGCCGCCCGGACAGAAACTATGGCTACACCTTC. This sequence encodes CASSRPDRNYGYTF.